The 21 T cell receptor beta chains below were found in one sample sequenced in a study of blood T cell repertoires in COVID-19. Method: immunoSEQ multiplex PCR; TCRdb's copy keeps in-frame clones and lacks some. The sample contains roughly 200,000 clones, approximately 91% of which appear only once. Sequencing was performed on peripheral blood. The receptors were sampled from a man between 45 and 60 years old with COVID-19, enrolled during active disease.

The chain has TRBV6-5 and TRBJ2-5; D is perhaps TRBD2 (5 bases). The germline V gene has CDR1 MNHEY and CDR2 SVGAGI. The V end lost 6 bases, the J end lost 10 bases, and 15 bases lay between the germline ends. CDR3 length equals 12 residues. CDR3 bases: TGTGCCAGCAGATCCCAAGGACTTGACCAGTACTTC. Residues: CASRSQGLDQYF.

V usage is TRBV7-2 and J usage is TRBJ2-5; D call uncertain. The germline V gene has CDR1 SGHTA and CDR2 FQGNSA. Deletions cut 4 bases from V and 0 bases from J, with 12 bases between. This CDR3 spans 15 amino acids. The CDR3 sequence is CASSWSHDYQETQYF. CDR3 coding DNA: TGTGCCAGCAGCTGGAGCCACGACTACCAAGAGACCCAGTACTTC. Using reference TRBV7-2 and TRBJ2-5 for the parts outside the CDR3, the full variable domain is GAGVSQSPSNKVTEKGKDVELRCDPISGHTALYWYRQSLGQGLEFLIYFQGNSAPDKSGLPSDRFSAERTGGSVSTLTIQRTQQEDSAVYLCASSWSHDYQETQYFGPGTRLLVL.

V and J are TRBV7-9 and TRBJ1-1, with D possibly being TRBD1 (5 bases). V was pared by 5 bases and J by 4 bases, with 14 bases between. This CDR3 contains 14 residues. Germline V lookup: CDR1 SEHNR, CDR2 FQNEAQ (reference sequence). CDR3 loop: CASSGAVGVTEAFF. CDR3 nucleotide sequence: TGTGCCAGCAGCGGGGCCGTGGGTGTCACTGAAGCTTTCTTT. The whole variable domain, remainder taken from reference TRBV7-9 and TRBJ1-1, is DTGVSQNPRHKITKRGQNVTFRCDPISEHNRLYWYRQTLGQGPEFLTYFQNEAQLEKSRLLSDRFSAERPKGSFSTLEIQRTEQGDSAMYLCASSGAVGVTEAFFGQGTRLTVV.

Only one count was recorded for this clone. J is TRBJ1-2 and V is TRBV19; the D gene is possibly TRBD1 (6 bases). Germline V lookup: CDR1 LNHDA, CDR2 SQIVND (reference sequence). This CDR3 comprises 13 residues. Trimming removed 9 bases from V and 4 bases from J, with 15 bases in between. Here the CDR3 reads CASGYRDGYGYTF. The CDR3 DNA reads TGTGCCAGCGGTTACAGGGATGGCTATGGCTACACCTTC.

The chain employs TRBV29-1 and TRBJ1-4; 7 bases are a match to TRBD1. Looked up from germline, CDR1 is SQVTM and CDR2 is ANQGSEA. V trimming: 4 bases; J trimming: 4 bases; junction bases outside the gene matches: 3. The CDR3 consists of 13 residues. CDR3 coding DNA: TGCAGCGTTGTATCAGGGGGTAATGAAAAACTGTTTTTT. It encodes CSVVSGGNEKLFF.

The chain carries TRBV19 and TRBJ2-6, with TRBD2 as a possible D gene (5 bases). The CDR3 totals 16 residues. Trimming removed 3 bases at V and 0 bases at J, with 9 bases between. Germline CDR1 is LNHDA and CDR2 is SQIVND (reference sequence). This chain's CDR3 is CASSIKRSSGANVLTF. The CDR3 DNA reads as TGTGCCAGTAGTATCAAGCGGAGCTCTGGGGCCAACGTCCTGACTTTC.

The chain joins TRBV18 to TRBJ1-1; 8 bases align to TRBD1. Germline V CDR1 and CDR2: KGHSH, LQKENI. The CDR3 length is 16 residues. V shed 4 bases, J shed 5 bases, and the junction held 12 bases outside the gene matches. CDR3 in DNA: TGTGCCAGCTCACTGAAACAGGGGGTCAAAGCAACTGAAGCTTTCTTT. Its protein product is CASSLKQGVKATEAFF.

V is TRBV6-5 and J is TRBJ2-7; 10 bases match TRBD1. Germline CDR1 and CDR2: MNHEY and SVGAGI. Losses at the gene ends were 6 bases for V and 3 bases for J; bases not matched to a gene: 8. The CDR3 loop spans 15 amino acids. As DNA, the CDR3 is TGTGCCAGCAGAGACCGACAGGGGGCTAGCTACGAGCAGTACTTC. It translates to CASRDRQGASYEQYF.

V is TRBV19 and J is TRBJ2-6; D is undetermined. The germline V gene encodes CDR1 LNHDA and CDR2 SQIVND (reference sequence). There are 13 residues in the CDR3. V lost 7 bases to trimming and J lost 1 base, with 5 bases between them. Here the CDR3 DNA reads TGTGCCAGTACCGTGTCTGGGGCCAACGTCCTGACTTTC. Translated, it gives CASTVSGANVLTF.

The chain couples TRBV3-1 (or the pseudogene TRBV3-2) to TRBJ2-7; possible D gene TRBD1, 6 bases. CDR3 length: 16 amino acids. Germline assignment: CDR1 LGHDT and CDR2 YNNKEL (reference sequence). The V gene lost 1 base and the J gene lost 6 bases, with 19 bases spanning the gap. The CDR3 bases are TGTGCCAGCAGCCAAGGGGGGCAGGGGCGCTGGTCCGAGCAGTACTTC. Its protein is CASSQGGQGRWSEQYF.

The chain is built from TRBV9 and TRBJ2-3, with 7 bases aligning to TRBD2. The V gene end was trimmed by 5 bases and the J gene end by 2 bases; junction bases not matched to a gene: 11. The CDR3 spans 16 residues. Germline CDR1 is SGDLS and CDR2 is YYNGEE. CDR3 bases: TGTGCCAGCAGTGAGACCCCGGGAGGCCTCACAGATACGCAGTATTTT. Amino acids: CASSETPGGLTDTQYF.

CDR3 residues: CASSRGTGGATNEKLFF. DNA of the CDR3: TGTGCCAGCAGCCGGGGGACAGGGGGGGCAACTAATGAAAAACTGTTTTTT. This chain joins TRBV4-2 and TRBJ1-4, with 11 bases aligning to TRBD1. The J segment lost 0 bases and the V segment lost 4 bases, leaving 4 bases of the junction unmatched. Germline lookup yields CDR1 LGHNA and CDR2 YNFKEQ. This CDR3 has 17 residues.

Here the CDR3 reads CASRTGTGEWEQYF. DNA for the CDR3: TGTGCCAGCAGGACCGGGACAGGGGAATGGGAGCAGTACTTC. The genes are TRBV5-6 and TRBJ2-7; 10 bases agree with TRBD1. Per the germline V gene, CDR1 is SGHDT and CDR2 is YYEEEE. This CDR3 is 14 amino acids long. After removal of 5 bases from V and 7 bases from J, the junction contained 9 bases not matched to a gene.

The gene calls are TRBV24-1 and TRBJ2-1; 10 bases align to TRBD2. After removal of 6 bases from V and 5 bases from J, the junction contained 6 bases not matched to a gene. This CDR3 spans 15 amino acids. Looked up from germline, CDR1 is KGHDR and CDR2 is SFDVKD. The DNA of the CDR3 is TGTGCCACCAGTACTCTAGCGGGGGCCAACAATGAGCAGTTCTTC. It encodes CATSTLAGANNEQFF.

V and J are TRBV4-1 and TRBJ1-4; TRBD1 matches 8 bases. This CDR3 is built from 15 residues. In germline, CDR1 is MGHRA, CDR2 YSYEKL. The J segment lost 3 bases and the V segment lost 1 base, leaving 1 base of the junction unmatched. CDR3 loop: CASSQVGQANEKLFF. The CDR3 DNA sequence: TGCGCCAGCAGCCAAGTGGGACAGGCTAATGAAAAACTGTTTTTT.

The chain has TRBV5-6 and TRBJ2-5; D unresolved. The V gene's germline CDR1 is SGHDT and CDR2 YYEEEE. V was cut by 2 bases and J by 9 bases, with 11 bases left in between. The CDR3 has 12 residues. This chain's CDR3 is CASSLQSVSQYF. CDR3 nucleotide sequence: TGTGCCAGCAGCTTACAGTCCGTGTCCCAGTACTTC.

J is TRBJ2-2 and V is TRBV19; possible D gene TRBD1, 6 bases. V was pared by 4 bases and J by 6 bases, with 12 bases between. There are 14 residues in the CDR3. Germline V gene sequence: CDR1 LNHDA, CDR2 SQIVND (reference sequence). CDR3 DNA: TGTGCCAGTAGTAACAACAGGGTTTCCGGGGAGCTGTTTTTT. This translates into CASSNNRVSGELFF.

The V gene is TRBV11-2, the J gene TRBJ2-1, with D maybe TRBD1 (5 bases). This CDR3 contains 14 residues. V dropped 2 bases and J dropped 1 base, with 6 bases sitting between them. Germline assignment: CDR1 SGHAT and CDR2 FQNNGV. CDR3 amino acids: CASSLQGSYNEQFF. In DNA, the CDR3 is TGTGCCAGCAGCTTACAGGGATCCTACAATGAGCAGTTCTTC.

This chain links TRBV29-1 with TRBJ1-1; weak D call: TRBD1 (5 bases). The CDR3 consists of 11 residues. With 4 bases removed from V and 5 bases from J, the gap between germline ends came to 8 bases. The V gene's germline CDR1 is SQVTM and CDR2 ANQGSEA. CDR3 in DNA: TGCAGCGTTGGGGGGGGGACTGAAGCTTTCTTT. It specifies CSVGGGTEAFF.

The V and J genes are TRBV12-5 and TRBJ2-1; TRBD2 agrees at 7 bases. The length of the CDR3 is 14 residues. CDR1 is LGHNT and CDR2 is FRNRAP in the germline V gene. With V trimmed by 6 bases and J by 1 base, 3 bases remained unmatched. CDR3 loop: CASGLAVSYNEQFF. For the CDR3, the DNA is TGTGCTAGTGGCCTAGCGGTGTCCTACAATGAGCAGTTCTTC.

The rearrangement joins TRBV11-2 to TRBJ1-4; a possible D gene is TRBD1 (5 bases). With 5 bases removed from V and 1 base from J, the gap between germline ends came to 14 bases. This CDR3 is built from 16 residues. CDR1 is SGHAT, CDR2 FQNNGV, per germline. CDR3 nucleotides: TGTGCCAGCAGCCGAATCTGGGGGGTAACTAATGAAAAACTGTTTTTT. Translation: CASSRIWGVTNEKLFF.